This T cell receptor beta chain was recovered during a study of cytomegalovirus exposure and HLA in healthy donors. For the study at large: As an earlier analysis found, roughly 180 million T cells yielded 117 million unique TCR beta sequences.

V dropped 4 bases and J dropped 6; count of bases not matched to a gene: 6. This CDR3 is built from 15 residues. Germline V CDR1 and CDR2: MGHRA, YSYEKL. Points from the study as a whole: TCR beta sequences reportedly predicted most subjects' HLA-A and HLA-B alleles accurately. Presence/absence analyses supposed approximately even sequencing depth among donors.

Both 60 Vbeta primers and 13 Jbeta primers went into the PCR. Profiling relied on immunoSEQ multiplex PCR, and the TCRdb table lists in-frame clones only, not all of them. This table has 130,000 to 150,000 clones, approximately 79% appearing once. A few counts support this clone. What it binds is not known. This TCR derives from a woman under 40 in good health and CMV-seronegative. The source material was PBMCs. V usage is TRBV4-1 and J usage is TRBJ1-3; TRBD1 matches at 10 bases. The CDR3 nucleotides are TGCGCCAGCAGCCGCTCCGGGACAGGGGAAAACACCATATATTTT. This codes for CASSRSGTGENTIYF.